This T cell receptor beta chain was sequenced in a study of blood T cells in healthy people across ages (dated by TCRdb to 2014 to 2015). With regard to the full study: In model experiments, template switching captured roughly one uniquely barcoded TCR beta cDNA molecule for every two T cells. Using the same blood draw, the study looked at two additional independent replicas of 1 million unique cDNA reads for two donors, one aged 18 to 30 and the other aged 80 or older. The donors were divided into four age groups: young (average around 16 years), middle-aged (approximately 42), aged (roughly 60) and long-lived (about 84). Using deep sequencing normalized with unique cDNA molecular identifiers, the study measured how TCR beta repertoire diversity changes with age.

Donors were 39 systemically healthy Caucasian individuals from Russia aged roughly 6 to 95 years. Roughly 9.5 milliliters of peripheral blood were drawn from each donor into EDTA-treated Vacutainer tubes. Ficoll-Paque density-gradient centrifugation was used to isolate PBMCs, with at least 6.5 million per sample. Total RNA was extracted from PBMCs with Trizol reagent, with at least 6 micrograms obtained per sample. For every donor, flow cytometry on a PBMC aliquot measured the percentage of naive CD45RAhigh/CD27high T cells. Beyond this particular receptor, the publication reports: There was a strong correlation between observed TCR beta diversity and the percentage of naive T cells measured by flow cytometry. The CMV infection status of donors was not known, potentially confounding age-related changes in expanded clonotypes. Conclusive comparison of naive and antigen-experienced compartments was prevented by the profiling of bulk unsorted PBMCs. As age increased, observed TCR beta diversity per million T cells dropped in a roughly linear way, and a significant reduction was already evident by age 40. Estimates of total diversity based on one million sequenced T cells were considered lower bounds and underestimates. The long-lived group showed more naive CD4+ T cells, fewer expanded clones and increased TCR diversity than the aged group, suggesting age selection.

As for this clonotype: Its binding antigen is unknown. Within one base of it there is no much larger clone, and no base qualities were kept.

Relative to germline, V is missing 3 bases and J is missing 4 bases, with 8 bases of the junction outside any gene match. The CDR3 holds 17 amino acids from the cysteine to the phenylalanine. Left in the record is the CDR3 DNA by itself, 51 bases read in frame from the first base. According to the germline V gene, CDR1 reads SGHRS and CDR2 reads YFSETQ. The library was built by means of 5' RACE. The sequencer was an Illumina HiSeq 2500. A second PCR of roughly 7 to 12 cycles was run with a J-beta primer mix and a sample-barcoded 5' primer. A template-switch 5' adaptor carrying 12 random nucleotides introduced a unique molecular identifier onto each TCR beta cDNA molecule. Each sample yielded at least 2.5 million CDR3-containing paired-end reads. First-strand cDNA synthesis was performed from all RNA using the Mint cDNA synthesis kit, with priming by a TRBC-specific oligonucleotide. All cDNA was treated with uracil-DNA glycosylase and then went through a first 18-cycle PCR with the universal primers M1SS and BC2_uni_R. On the study's bioinformatics: Normalization of each sample was performed by random selection of 1 million high-quality reads, each carrying a distinct molecular identifier. Reads sharing molecular identifiers were discarded rather than binned into consensus sequences. MiTCR, with a Q25 quality threshold and the strictest error-elimination algorithm, was used for CDR3 identification, clonotype clustering and error correction. Lower-bound total TCR beta diversity was estimated with a nonparametric unseen species model using Euler transformation. Using fastp at Q25 and MiXCR, TCRdb reprocessed the public reads and kept productive beta chains. Every CDR3 protein is listed once, alongside the most common genes and DNA of its rows. TCRdb, rather than the study authors, made the V and J calls. The sample table contains about 510,000 distinct CDR3 sequences; only one count was recorded for around a quarter of them. Of the sample, 3.6% is held by the ten largest clones.

The same data also contributed to another study, on T cells of mothers and their children. The second paper further reports: Donors were nine systemically healthy Caucasian individuals: three mothers and their six children. cDNA synthesis used all of the extracted RNA, with around 1.5 ug of RNA in each 15 ul reaction. In the second PCR, sample barcodes and 2-4 random nucleotides were introduced via the M1S primer. Each mother yielded over 9.5 million TCR beta CDR3 reads and each child 2.5 million to 3 million reads. Thymic selection shapes the output of TCR recombination in a similar way in related and unrelated pairs, and inherited differences have a minor effect. Normalized repertoire overlap was always found to be slightly, but never significantly, higher in related mother-child pairs than in unrelated mother-child pairs. No persistent microchimeric T cell clones were found, with a detection sensitivity of approximately 94 clones per million clonotypes. In the study, deep NGS was used to compare the TCR beta repertoires of mothers and children, and features distinguishing related mother-child pairs from unrelated individuals were sought. Mothers averaged around 43 +/- 4 years of age and children averaged around 10 +/- 4 years. After adapter ligation was performed with NEBNext reagents, the libraries were sequenced on an Illumina HiSeq 2000 with 100+100 nt paired-end reads. Mother and child libraries were prepared a month apart and sequenced in separate runs to prevent cross-contamination. For each donor, between about 500,000 and 2,100,000 distinct TCR beta clonotypes were identified. Naive TCR beta clonotypes were estimated from low-frequency clonotypes matched to each donor's FACS-determined naive share, without sorting.

The sample was blood. This clonotype originated in a boy younger than 10 in good health. Rearrangement joined TRBV5-1 to TRBJ2-1; 12 of the junction bases match TRBD2. The CDR3 protein sequence reads: CASSSGLAGISYNEQFF. The sequenced DNA is TGCGCCAGCAGCTCAGGACTAGCGGGAATTAGTTACAATGAGCAGTTCTTC.